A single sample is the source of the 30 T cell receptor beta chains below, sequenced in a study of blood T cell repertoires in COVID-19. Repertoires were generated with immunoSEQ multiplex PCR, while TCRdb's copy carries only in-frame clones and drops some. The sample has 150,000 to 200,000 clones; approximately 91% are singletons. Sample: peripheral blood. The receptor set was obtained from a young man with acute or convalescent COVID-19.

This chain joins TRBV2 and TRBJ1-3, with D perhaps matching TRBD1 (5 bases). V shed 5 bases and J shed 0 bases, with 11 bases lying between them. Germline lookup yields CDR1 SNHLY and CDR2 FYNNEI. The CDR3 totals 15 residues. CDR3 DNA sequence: TGTGCCAGCAGTCCCGACAGTTACTCTGGAAACACCATATATTTT. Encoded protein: CASSPDSYSGNTIYF.

CDR3 amino acids: CASRSGGIPEAFF. For the CDR3, the DNA is TGTGCCAGCAGGTCAGGGGGAATCCCTGAAGCTTTCTTT. This rearrangement joins TRBV12-3 or TRBV12-4 to TRBJ1-1, with 7 positions matching TRBD1. The CDR3 extends over 13 amino acids. Unmatched junction bases numbered 7, after V lost 6 bases and J lost 6 bases.

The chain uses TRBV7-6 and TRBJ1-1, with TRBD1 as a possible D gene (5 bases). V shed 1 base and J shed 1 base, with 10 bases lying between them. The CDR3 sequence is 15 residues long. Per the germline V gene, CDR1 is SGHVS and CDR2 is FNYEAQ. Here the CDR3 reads CASSLEGAPNTEAFF. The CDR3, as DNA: TGTGCCAGCAGCTTAGAAGGGGCCCCGAACACTGAAGCTTTCTTT.

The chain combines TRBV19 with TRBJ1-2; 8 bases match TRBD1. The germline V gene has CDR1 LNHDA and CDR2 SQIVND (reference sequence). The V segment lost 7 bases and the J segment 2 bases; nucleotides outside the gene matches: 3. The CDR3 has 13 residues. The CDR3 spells CASTRTGNYGYTF. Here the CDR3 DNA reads TGTGCCAGTACCCGGACAGGGAACTATGGCTACACCTTC.

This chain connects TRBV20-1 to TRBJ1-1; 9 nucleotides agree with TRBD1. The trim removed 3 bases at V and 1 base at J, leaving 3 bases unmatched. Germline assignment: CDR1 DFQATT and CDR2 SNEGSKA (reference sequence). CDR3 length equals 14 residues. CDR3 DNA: TGCAGTGCTAGTCCGGGACAGGGGAACACTGAAGCTTTCTTT. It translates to CSASPGQGNTEAFF.

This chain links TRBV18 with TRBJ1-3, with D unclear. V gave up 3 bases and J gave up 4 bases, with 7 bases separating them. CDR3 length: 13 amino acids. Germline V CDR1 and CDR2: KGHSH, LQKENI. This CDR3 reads CASSPYGGNTIYF. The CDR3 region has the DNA TGTGCCAGCTCACCCTACGGGGGAAACACCATATATTTT.

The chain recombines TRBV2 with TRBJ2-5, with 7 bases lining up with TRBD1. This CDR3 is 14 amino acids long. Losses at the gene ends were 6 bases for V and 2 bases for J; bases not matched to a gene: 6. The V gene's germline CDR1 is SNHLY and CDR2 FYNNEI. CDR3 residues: CASSQDRTQETQYF. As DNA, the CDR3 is TGTGCCAGCAGCCAGGACAGGACTCAAGAGACCCAGTACTTC.

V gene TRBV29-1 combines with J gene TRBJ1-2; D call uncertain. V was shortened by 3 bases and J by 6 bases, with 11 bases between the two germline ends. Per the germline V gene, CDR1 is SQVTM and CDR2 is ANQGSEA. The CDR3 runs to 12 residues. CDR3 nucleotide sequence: TGCAGCGTTGAGCGGCAGAGAGATGGCTACACCTTC. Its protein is CSVERQRDGYTF.

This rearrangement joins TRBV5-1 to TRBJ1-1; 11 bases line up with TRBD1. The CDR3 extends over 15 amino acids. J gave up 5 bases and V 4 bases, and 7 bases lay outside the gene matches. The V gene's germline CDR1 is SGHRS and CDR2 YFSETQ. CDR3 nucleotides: TGCGCCAGCAGCATGTCCGGGACAGGGGGTACTGAAGCTTTCTTT. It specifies CASSMSGTGGTEAFF. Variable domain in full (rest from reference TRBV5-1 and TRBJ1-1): KAGVTQTPRYLIKTRGQQVTLSCSPISGHRSVSWYQQTPGQGLQFLFEYFSETQRNKGNFPGRFSGRQFSNSRSEMNVSTLELGDSALYLCASSMSGTGGTEAFFGQGTRLTVV.

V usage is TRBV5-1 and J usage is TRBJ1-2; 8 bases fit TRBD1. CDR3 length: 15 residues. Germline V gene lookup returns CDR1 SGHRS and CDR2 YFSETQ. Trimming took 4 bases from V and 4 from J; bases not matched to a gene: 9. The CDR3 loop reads CASSPRQGAGYGYTF. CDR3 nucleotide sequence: TGCGCCAGCAGCCCGCGCCAGGGGGCGGGCTATGGCTACACCTTC.

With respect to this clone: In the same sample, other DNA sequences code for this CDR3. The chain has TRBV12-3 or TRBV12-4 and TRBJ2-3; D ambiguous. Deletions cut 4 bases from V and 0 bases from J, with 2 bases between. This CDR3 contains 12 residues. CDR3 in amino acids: CASSSSTDTQYF. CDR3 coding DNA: TGTGCCAGCAGTTCTAGCACAGATACGCAGTATTTT.

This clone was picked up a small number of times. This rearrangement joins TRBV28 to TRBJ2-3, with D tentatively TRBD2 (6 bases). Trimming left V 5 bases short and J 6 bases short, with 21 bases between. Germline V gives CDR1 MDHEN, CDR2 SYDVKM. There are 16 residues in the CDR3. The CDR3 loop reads CASSLDRGGKADTQYF. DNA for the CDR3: TGTGCCAGCAGTCTTGACCGGGGCGGGAAAGCCGATACGCAGTATTTT.

CDR3 sequence: CASSIRPPGDTEAFF. The CDR3, as DNA: TGTGCCAGTAGTATAAGGCCCCCGGGGGACACTGAAGCTTTCTTT. This rearrangement joins TRBV19 to TRBJ1-1, with TRBD1 as a possible D gene (5 bases). Germline V gene sequence: CDR1 LNHDA, CDR2 SQIVND (reference sequence). CDR3 size: 15 residues. With 2 bases removed from V and 3 bases from J, the gap between germline ends came to 13 bases.

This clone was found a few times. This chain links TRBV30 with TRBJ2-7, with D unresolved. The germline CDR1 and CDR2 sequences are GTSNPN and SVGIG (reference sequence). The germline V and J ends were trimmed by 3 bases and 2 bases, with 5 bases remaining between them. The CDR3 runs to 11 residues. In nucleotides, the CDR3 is TGTGCCTGGAGGAACACCTACGAGCAGTACTTC. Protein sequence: CAWRNTYEQYF.

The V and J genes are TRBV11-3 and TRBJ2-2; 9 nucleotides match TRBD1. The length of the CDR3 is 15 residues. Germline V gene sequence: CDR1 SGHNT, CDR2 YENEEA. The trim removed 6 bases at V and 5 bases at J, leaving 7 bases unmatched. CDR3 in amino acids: CASSTGGAGTGELFF. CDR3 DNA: TGTGCCAGCAGTACAGGGGGCGCGGGAACCGGGGAGCTGTTTTTT. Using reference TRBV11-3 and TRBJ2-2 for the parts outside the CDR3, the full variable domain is EAGVVQSPRYKIIEKKQPVAFWCNPISGHNTLYWYLQNLGQGPELLIRYENEEAVDDSQLPKDRFSAERLKGVDSTLKIQPAELGDSAVYLCASSTGGAGTGELFFGEGSRLTVL.

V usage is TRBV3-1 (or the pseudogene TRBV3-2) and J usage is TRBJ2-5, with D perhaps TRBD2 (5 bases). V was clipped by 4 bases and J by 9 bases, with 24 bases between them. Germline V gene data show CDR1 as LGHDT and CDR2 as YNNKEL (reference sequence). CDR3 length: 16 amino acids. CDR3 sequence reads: CASSPRGLSEPGAQYF. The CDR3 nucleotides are TGTGCCAGCAGCCCCCGCGGACTGAGCGAACCTGGGGCCCAGTACTTC.

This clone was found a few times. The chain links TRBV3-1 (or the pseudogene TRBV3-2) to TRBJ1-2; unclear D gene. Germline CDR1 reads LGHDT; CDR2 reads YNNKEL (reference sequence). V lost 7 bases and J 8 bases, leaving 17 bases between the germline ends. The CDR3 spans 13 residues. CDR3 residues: CASNGGSQIGYTF. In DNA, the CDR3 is TGTGCCAGCAACGGCGGATCCCAGATAGGCTACACCTTC.

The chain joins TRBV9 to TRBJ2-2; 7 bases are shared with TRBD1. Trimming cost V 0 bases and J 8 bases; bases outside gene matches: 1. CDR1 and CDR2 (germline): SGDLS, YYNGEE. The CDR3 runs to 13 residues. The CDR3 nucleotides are TGTGCCAGCAGCGTAGGGGGACAGGGGGAGCTGTTTTTT. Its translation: CASSVGGQGELFF.

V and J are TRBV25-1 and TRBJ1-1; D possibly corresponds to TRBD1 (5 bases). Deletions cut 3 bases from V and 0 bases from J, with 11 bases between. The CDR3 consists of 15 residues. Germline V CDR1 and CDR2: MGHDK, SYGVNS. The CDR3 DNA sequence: TGTGCCAGCAGTGATGGGGCAGCCATGAACACTGAAGCTTTCTTT. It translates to CASSDGAAMNTEAFF.

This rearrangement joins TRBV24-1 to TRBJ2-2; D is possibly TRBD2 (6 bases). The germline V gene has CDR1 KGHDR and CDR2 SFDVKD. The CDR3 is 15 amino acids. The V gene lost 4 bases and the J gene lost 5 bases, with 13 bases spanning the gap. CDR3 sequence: CATSDASDFTGELFF. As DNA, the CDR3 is TGTGCCACCAGTGACGCTAGCGACTTTACCGGGGAGCTGTTTTTT.

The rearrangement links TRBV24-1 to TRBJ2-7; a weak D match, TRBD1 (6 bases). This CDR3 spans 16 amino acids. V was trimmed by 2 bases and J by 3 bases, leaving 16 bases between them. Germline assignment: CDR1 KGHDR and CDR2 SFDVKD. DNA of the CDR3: TGTGCCACCAGTGATTCCCCGGGACAAAGTCGCTACGAGCAGTACTTC. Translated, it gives CATSDSPGQSRYEQYF.

The chain's CDR3 is CASSPGLDKNEQFF. DNA for the CDR3: TGTGCCAGCTCACCAGGACTTGACAAGAATGAGCAGTTCTTC. This chain joins TRBV18 and TRBJ2-1, with D possibly being TRBD2 (5 bases). The CDR3 spans 14 residues. V lost 2 bases, J lost 7 bases, and 12 bases lay in between. The germline V gene encodes CDR1 KGHSH and CDR2 LQKENI.

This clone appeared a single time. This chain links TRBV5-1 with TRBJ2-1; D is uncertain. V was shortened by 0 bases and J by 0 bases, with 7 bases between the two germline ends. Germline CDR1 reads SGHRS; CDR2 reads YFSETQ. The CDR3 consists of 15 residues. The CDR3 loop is CASSLEASSYNEQFF. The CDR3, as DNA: TGCGCCAGCAGCTTGGAAGCTAGCTCCTACAATGAGCAGTTCTTC.

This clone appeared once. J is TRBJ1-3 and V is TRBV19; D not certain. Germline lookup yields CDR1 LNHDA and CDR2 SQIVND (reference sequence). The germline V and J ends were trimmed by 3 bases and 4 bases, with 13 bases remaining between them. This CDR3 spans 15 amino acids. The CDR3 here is CASSIRRISGNTIYF. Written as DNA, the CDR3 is TGTGCCAGTAGTATCAGGCGTATTTCGGGAAACACCATATATTTT. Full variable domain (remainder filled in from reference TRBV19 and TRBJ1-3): DGGITQSPKYLFRKEGQNVTLSCEQNLNHDAMYWYRQDPGQGLRLIYYSQIVNDFQKGDIAEGYSVSREKKESFPLTVTSAQKNPTAFYLCASSIRRISGNTIYFGEGSWLTVV.

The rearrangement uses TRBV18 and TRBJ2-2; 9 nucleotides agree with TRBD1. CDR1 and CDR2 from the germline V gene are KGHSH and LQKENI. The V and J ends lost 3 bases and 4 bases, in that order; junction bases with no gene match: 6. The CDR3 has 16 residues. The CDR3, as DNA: TGTGCCAGCTCACCTCGACAGGGGGGGAGCACCGGGGAGCTGTTTTTT. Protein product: CASSPRQGGSTGELFF.

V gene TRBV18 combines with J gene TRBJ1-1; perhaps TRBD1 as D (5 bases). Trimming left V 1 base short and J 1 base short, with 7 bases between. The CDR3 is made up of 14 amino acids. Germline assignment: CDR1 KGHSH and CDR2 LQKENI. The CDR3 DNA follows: TGTGCCAGCTCACCACGGGGCCCGAACACTGAAGCTTTCTTT. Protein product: CASSPRGPNTEAFF. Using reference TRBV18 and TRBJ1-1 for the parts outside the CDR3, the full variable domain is NAGVMQNPRHLVRRRGQEARLRCSPMKGHSHVYWYRQLPEEGLKFMVYLQKENIIDESGMPKERFSAEFPKEGPSILRIQQVVRGDSAAYFCASSPRGPNTEAFFGQGTRLTVV.

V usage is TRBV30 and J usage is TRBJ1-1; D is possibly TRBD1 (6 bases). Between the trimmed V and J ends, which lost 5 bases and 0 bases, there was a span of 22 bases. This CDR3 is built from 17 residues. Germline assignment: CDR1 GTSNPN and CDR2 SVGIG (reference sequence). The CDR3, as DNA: TGTGCCTGGGACATGGGGGCAGCTGGGGTTATGAACACTGAAGCTTTCTTT. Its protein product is CAWDMGAAGVMNTEAFF.

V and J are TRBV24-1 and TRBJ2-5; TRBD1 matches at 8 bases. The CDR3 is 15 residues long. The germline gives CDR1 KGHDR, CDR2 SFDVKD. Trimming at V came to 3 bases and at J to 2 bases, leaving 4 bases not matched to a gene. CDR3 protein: CATSDTGTGQETQYF. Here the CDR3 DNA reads TGTGCCACCAGTGATACCGGGACAGGACAAGAGACCCAGTACTTC.

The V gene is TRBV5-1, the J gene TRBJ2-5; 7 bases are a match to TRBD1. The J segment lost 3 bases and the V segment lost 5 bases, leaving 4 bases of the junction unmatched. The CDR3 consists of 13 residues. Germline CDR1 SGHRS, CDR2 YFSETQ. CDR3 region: CASRSGTEETQYF. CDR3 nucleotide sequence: TGCGCCAGCAGATCCGGGACAGAAGAGACCCAGTACTTC.

This CDR3 is CASLTGVNYGYTF. CDR3 nucleotides: TGTGCCAGCCTTACAGGGGTGAACTATGGCTACACCTTC. This chain connects TRBV6-5 to TRBJ1-2; TRBD1 matches 7 bases. The CDR3 is 13 amino acids. With V trimmed by 8 bases and J by 2 bases, 5 bases remained unmatched. Looked up from germline, CDR1 is MNHEY and CDR2 is SVGAGI.